The rows below give T cell receptor beta chains drawn from one sample of a study of CXCR3-negative and CXCR3-positive naive CD8 T cells. TCRdb reprocessed the 5' RACE reads and stores each CDR3 protein as one record, lacking DNA. This table holds around 150,000 distinct CDR3 sequences. The sample comprised naive CXCR3+ CD8+ T cells from blood. The receptors originated from a human donor in good health. Some clones in this sample may be carry-over from other donors' samples. Each CDR3 is given with its conserved first and last residue.

j_call: TRBJ2-5
v_call: TRBV28
cdr3_aa: CASSLGQLAETQYF

j_call: TRBJ2-7
v_call: TRBV14
cdr3_aa: CASSPWTESSYEQYF

j_call: TRBJ1-1
v_call: TRBV15
cdr3_aa: CATSREGESTEAFF

j_call: TRBJ2-7
v_call: TRBV11-2
cdr3_aa: CASSPSGTGRNEQYF

j_call: TRBJ2-2
v_call: TRBV4-1
cdr3_aa: CASSQDGQGRGTGELFF

j_call: TRBJ1-3
v_call: TRBV20-1
cdr3_aa: CSARVWGSGNTIYF

j_call: TRBJ1-5
v_call: TRBV5-5
cdr3_aa: CASSSTGNGQPQHF

j_call: TRBJ2-7
v_call: TRBV28
cdr3_aa: CASSLPGTSGTYEQYF

j_call: TRBJ1-2
v_call: TRBV29-1
cdr3_aa: CSVEGYIYGYTF

j_call: TRBJ2-1
v_call: TRBV7-8
cdr3_aa: CASSFKAGASNEQFF

j_call: TRBJ2-7
v_call: TRBV15
cdr3_aa: CATSREGTGTTYEQYF

j_call: TRBJ1-1
v_call: TRBV12-3/TRBV12-4
cdr3_aa: CASSLSGPLNTEAFF

j_call: TRBJ2-7
v_call: TRBV18
cdr3_aa: CASSPLDRKARYEQYF

j_call: TRBJ2-7
v_call: TRBV20-1
cdr3_aa: CSARPLDRADYEQYF

j_call: TRBJ2-5
v_call: TRBV24-1
cdr3_aa: CATSFGTGGQQETQYF

j_call: TRBJ2-3
v_call: TRBV28
cdr3_aa: CASSLLTSVPTDTQYF

j_call: TRBJ2-5
v_call: TRBV4-1
cdr3_aa: CASSQFTGVGETQYF

j_call: TRBJ2-1
v_call: TRBV12-3/TRBV12-4
cdr3_aa: CASSEGLAAYNEQFF

j_call: TRBJ2-5
v_call: TRBV9
cdr3_aa: CASSVNREESETQYF

j_call: TRBJ2-7
v_call: TRBV6-2/TRBV6-3
cdr3_aa: CASSVTGGPTYEQYF

j_call: TRBJ1-2
v_call: TRBV25-1
cdr3_aa: CASSDSRGGYTF

j_call: TRBJ2-5
v_call: TRBV29-1
cdr3_aa: CSVGWPGGRETQYF

j_call: TRBJ1-2
v_call: TRBV15
cdr3_aa: CATSRGQSSNYGYTF

j_call: TRBJ1-1
v_call: TRBV30
cdr3_aa: CAWRPSGVHTEAFF

j_call: TRBJ2-5
v_call: TRBV5-1
cdr3_aa: CASSKSGLAGYEETQYF

j_call: TRBJ2-1
v_call: TRBV12-3/TRBV12-4
cdr3_aa: CASLYGLRNEQFF

j_call: TRBJ2-3
v_call: TRBV29-1
cdr3_aa: CSVDGTGDGSDTQYF

j_call: TRBJ2-1
v_call: TRBV7-9
cdr3_aa: CASSRPLGEQFF

j_call: TRBJ2-7
v_call: TRBV5-8
cdr3_aa: CASSLGWGTGFTYEQYF

j_call: TRBJ1-2
v_call: TRBV11-2
cdr3_aa: CASSLVWGADDGYTF

j_call: TRBJ2-7
v_call: TRBV5-5
cdr3_aa: CASSQDRPYEQYF

j_call: TRBJ1-6
v_call: TRBV12-3/TRBV12-4
cdr3_aa: CASSPGHNSPLHF

j_call: TRBJ2-2
v_call: TRBV7-6
cdr3_aa: CASSSTRDTGELFF

j_call: TRBJ1-5
v_call: TRBV28
cdr3_aa: CASSLFGRSGQPQHF

j_call: TRBJ1-4
v_call: TRBV11-2
cdr3_aa: CASSLATAGFGEKLFF

j_call: TRBJ2-5
v_call: TRBV25-1
cdr3_aa: CASSPMRGYRQETQYF

j_call: TRBJ2-7
v_call: TRBV11-2
cdr3_aa: CASSLDRARGSYEQYF

j_call: TRBJ2-1
v_call: TRBV6-5
cdr3_aa: CASSYIGGENEQFF

j_call: TRBJ1-6
v_call: TRBV7-3
cdr3_aa: CASSLTGTAYSPLHF

j_call: TRBJ2-7
v_call: TRBV15
cdr3_aa: CATSRENSYEQYF

j_call: TRBJ2-1
v_call: TRBV12-3/TRBV12-4
cdr3_aa: CASSLALPYNEQFF

j_call: TRBJ2-5
v_call: TRBV28
cdr3_aa: CASYRGGSQETQYF